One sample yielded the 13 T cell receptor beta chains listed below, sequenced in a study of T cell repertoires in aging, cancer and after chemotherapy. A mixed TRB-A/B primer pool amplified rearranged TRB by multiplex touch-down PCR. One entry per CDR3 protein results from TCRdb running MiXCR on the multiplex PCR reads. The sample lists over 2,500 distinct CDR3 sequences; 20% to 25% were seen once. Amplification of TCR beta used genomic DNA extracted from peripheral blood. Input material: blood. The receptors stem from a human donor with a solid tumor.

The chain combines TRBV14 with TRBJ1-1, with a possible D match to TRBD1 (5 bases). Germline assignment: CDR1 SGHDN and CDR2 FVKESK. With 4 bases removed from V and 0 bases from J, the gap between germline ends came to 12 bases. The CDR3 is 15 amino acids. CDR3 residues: CASSLTGRLNTEAFF. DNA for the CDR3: TGTGCCAGCAGCCTCACGGGACGTTTGAACACTGAAGCTTTCTTT.

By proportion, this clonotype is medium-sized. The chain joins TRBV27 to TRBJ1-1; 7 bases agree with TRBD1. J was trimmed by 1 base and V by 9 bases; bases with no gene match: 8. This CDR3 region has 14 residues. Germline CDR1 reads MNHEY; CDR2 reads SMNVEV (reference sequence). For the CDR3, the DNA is TGTGCCAGTCACAGGGGCCCCTCGAACACTGAAGCTTTCTTT. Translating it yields CASHRGPSNTEAFF.

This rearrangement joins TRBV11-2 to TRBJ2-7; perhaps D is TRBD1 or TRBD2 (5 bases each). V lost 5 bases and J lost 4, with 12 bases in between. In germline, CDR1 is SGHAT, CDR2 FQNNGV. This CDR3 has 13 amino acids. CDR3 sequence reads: CASSRDALYEQYF. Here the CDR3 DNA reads TGTGCCAGCAGCCGGGACGCTCTTTACGAGCAGTACTTC.

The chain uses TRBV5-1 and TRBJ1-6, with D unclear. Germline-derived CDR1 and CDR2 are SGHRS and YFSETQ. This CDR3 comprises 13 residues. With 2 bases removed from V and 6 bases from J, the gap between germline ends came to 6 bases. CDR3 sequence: CASSLGTNSPLHF. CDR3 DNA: TGCGCCAGCAGCTTAGGAACTAATTCACCCCTCCACTTT.

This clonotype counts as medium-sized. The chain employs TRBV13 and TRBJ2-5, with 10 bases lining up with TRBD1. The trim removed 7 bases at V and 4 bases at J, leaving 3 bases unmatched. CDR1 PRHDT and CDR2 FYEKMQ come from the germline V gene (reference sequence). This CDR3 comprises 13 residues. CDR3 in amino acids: CASTWTGGETQYF. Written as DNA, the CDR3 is TGTGCCAGCACTTGGACAGGGGGAGAGACCCAGTACTTC.

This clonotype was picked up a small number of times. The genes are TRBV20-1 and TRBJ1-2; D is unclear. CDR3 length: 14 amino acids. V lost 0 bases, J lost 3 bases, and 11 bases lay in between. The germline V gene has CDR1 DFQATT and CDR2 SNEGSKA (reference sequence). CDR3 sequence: CSAREPKGYYGYTF. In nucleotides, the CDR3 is TGCAGTGCTAGAGAACCAAAAGGATACTATGGCTACACCTTC.

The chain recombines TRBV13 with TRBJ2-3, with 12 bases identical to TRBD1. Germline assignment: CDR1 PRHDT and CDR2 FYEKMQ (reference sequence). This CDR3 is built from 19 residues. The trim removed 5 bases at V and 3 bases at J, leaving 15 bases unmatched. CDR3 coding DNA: TGTGCCAGCAGCGCCGCCGGGACAGGGGGCGCGTGGGGTACAGATACGCAGTATTTT. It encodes CASSAAGTGGAWGTDTQYF.

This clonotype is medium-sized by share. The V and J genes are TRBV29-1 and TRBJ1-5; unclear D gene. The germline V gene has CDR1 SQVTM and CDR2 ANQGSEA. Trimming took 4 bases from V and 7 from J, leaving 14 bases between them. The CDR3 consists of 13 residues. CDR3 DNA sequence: TGCAGCGTTGGGGTCTCCCCGGGGCAGCCCCAGCATTTT. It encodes CSVGVSPGQPQHF.

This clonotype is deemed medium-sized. CDR3 residues: CASSRQNTEAFF. CDR3 in DNA: TGTGCCAGCTCACGCCAGAACACTGAAGCTTTCTTT. The chain uses TRBV18 and TRBJ1-1, with D unresolved. This CDR3 is built from 12 residues. CDR1 and CDR2 (germline): KGHSH, LQKENI. The V gene lost 4 bases and the J gene lost 1 base, with 4 bases spanning the gap.

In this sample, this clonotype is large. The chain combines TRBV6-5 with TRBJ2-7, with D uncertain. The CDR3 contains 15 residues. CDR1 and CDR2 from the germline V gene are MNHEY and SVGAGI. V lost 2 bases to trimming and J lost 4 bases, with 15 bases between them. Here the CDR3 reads CASSYVAGMGYEQYF. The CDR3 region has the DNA TGTGCCAGCAGTTACGTAGCCGGCATGGGGTACGAGCAGTACTTC.

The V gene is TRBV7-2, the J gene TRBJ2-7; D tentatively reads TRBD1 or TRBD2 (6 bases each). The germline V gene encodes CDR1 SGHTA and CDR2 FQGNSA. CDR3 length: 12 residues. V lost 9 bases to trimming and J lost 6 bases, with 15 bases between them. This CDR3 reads CASSMGGPEQYF. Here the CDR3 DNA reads TGTGCCAGTAGTATGGGGGGCCCCGAGCAGTACTTC.

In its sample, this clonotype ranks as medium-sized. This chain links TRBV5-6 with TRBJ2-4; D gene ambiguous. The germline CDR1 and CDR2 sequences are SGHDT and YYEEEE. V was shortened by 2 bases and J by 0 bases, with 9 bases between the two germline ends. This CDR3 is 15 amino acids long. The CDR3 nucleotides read TGTGCCAGCAGCTTACTCGCGGCAGCCAAAAACATTCAGTACTTC. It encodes CASSLLAAAKNIQYF. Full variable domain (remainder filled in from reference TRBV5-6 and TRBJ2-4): DAGVTQSPTHLIKTRGQQVTLRCSPKSGHDTVSWYQQALGQGPQFIFQYYEEEERQRGNFPDRFSGHQFPNYSSELNVNALLLGDSALYLCASSLLAAAKNIQYFGAGTRLSVL.

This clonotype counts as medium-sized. The CDR3 bases are TGTGCCAGCAGCCAAGATACAAGCTCATCCTCTGGGGCCAACGTCCTGACTTTC. It encodes CASSQDTSSSSGANVLTF. The chain carries TRBV4-2 and TRBJ2-6; no firm D call. The germline V and J ends were trimmed by 0 bases and 0 bases, with 12 bases remaining between them. The germline V gene encodes CDR1 LGHNA and CDR2 YNFKEQ. CDR3 length: 18 residues.